The entry that follows covers one T cell receptor (beta chain) sequence. Its cognate antigen is unknown. The table came from immunoSEQ multiplex PCR; TCRdb's copy has only in-frame clones and leaves some out. The data hold 24,000 or so clones, with less than 90% observed a single time. These data come from a study of graft-versus-host responses after intestinal transplantation. Looking at the study overall: Tacrolimus and steroids were given for about three years to all recipients after anti-thymocyte globulin induction. Whole-study findings and limits: Association was observed between peak circulating GvH clone levels and early post-transplant HvG declines.

The CDR3 runs 12 residues. Germline CDR1 reads SGHRS; CDR2 reads YFSETQ. V gave up 0 bases and J gave up 3 bases, with 3 bases separating them. The V gene is TRBV5-1, the J gene TRBJ2-5; D is ambiguous. Material: PBMCs, obtained around 29 days after intestinal transplant. This clonotype was sampled from a human patient who received an intestinal transplant, so some T cells may come from the graft donor. The DNA for the CDR3 is TGCGCCAGCAGCTTGGGGGAAGAGACCCAGTACTTC. Its translation is CASSLGEETQYF.